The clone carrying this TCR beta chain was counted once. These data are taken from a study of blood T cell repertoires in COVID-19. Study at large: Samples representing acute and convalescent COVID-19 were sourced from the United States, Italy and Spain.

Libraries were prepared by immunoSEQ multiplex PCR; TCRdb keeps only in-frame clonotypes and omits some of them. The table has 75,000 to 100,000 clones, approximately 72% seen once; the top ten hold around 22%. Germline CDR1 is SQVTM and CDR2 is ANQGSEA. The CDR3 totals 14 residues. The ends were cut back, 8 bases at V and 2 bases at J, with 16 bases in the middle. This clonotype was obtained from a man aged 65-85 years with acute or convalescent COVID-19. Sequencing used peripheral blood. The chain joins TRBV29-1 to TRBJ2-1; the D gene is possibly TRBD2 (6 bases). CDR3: CSLPGVDTYNEQFF. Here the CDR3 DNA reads TGCAGCCTCCCGGGGGTTGACACCTACAATGAGCAGTTCTTC.